This record covers a single T cell receptor (beta chain). PCR used 60 Vbeta primers and 13 Jbeta primers. Data came from immunoSEQ multiplex PCR; TCRdb stores just in-frame clones and leaves some out. The repertoire consists of more than 110,000 clones, with roughly four fifths occurring once and the leading ten covering 1.3%. This record comes from a study of cytomegalovirus exposure and HLA in healthy donors. CDR1 and CDR2 from the germline V gene are SEHNR and FQNEAQ (reference sequence). V lost 2 bases, J lost 4 bases, and 8 bases lay in between. CDR3 length equals 13 residues. The sequencing sample was made of PBMCs. This TCR came from a woman aged 40 to 50 in good health and CMV-seronegative. The J gene is TRBJ1-2, the V gene TRBV7-9; a possible D gene is TRBD1 (6 bases). CDR3 amino acids: CASSLQGTYGYTF. The CDR3 nucleotides are TGTGCCAGCAGCTTACAGGGGACCTATGGCTACACCTTC.